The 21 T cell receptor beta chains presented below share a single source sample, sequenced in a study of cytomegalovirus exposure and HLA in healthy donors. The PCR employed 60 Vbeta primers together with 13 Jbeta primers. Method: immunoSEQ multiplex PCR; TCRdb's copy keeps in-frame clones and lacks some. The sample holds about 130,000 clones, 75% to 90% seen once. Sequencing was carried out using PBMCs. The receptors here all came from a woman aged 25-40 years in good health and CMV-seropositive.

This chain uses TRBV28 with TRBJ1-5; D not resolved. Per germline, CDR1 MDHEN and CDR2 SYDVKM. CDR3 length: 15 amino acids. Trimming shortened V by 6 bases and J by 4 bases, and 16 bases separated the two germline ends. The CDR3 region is CASRGRTLPNQPQHF. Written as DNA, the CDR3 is TGTGCCAGCAGAGGTAGGACTCTCCCGAATCAGCCCCAGCATTTT.

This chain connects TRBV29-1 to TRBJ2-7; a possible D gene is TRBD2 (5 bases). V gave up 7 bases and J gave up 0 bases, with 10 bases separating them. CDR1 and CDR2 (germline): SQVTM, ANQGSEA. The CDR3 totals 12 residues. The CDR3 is CSGMGASYEQYF. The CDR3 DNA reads TGCAGCGGCATGGGAGCCTCCTACGAGCAGTACTTC.

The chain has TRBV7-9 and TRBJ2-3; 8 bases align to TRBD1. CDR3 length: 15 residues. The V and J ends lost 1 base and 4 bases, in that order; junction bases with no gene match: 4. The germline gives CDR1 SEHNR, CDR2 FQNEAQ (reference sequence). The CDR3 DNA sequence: TGTGCCAGCAGCTTAGGGCAGGGGGCATCAGATACGCAGTATTTT. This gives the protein CASSLGQGASDTQYF.

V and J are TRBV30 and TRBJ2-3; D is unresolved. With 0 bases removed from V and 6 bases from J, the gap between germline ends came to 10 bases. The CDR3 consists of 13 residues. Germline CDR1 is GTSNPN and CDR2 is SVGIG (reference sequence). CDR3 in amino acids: CAWSVLSGDTQYF. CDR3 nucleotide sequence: TGTGCCTGGAGTGTTTTGTCCGGGGATACGCAGTATTTT.

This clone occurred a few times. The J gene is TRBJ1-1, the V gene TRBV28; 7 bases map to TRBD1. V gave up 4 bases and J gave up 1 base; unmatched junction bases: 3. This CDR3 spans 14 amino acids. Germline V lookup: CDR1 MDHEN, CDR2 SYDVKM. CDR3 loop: CASSSTGTNTEAFF. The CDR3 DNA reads TGTGCCAGCAGTTCGACAGGGACGAACACTGAAGCTTTCTTT.

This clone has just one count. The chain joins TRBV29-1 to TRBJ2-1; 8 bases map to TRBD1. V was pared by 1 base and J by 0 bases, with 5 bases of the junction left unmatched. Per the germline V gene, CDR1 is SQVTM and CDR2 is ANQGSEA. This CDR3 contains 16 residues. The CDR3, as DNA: TGCAGCGTTGAAGGGGGGACAGGCGACTCCTACAATGAGCAGTTCTTC. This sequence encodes CSVEGGTGDSYNEQFF.

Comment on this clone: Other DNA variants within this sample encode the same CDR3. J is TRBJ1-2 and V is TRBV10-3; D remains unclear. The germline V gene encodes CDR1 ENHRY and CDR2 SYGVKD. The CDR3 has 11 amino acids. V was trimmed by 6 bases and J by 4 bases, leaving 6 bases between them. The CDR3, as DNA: TGTGCCATCAGCGGAGGCTATGGCTACACCTTC. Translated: CAISGGYGYTF.

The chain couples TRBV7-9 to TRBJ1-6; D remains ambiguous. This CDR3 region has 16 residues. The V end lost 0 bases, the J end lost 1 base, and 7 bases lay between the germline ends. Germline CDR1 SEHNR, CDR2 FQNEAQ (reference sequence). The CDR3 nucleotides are TGTGCCAGCAGCTTAGCCCCCCAGTCCTATAATTCACCCCTCCACTTT. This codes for CASSLAPQSYNSPLHF.

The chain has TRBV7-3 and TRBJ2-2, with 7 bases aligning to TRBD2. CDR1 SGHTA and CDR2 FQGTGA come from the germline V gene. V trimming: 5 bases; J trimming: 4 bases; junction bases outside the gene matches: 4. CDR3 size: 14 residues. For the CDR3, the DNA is TGTGCCAGCAGCCTCGGGACTACCACCGGGGAGCTGTTTTTT. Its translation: CASSLGTTTGELFF.

CDR3 amino acids: CASSPQITYNEQFF. CDR3 sequence (DNA): TGTGCCAGCAGCCCCCAAATCACCTACAATGAGCAGTTCTTC. The rearrangement uses TRBV9 and TRBJ2-1; D is unresolved. V lost 4 bases and J lost 2, with 10 bases in between. The CDR3 has 14 amino acids. From germline, CDR1 is SGDLS and CDR2 YYNGEE.

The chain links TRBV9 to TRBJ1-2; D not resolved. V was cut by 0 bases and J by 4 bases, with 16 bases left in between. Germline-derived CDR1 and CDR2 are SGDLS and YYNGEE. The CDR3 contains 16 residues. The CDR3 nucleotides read TGTGCCAGCAGCGTAGCACGCGGGGTCACGAGCTATGGCTACACCTTC. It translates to CASSVARGVTSYGYTF. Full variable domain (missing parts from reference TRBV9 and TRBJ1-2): DSGVTQTPKHLITATGQRVTLRCSPRSGDLSVYWYQQSLDQGLQFLIQYYNGEERAKGNILERFSAQQFPDLHSELNLSSLELGDSALYFCASSVARGVTSYGYTFGSGTRLTVV.

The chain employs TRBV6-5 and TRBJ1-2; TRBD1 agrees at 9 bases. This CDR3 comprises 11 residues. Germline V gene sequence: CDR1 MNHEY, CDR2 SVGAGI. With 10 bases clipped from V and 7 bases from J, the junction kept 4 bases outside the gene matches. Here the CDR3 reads CAIGTGSGYTF. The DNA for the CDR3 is TGTGCCATCGGGACAGGGTCTGGCTACACCTTC.

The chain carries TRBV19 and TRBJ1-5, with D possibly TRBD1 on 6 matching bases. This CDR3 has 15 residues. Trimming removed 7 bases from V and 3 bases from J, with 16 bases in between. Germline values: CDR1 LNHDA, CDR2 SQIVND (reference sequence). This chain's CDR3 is CASISQGTINQPQHF. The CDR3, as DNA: TGTGCCAGTATCTCGCAGGGGACAATCAATCAGCCCCAGCATTTT.

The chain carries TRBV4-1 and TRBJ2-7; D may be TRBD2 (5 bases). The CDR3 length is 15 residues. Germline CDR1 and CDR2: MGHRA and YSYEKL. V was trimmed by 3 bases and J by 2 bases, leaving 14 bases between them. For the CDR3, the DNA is TGCGCCAGCAGCCATCTTGAAACCGGGGCCTACGAGCAGTACTTC. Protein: CASSHLETGAYEQYF.

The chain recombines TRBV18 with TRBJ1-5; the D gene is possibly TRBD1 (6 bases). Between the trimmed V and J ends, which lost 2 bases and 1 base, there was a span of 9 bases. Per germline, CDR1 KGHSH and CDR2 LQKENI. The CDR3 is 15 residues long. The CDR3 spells CASSPITGSNQPQHF. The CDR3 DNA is TGTGCCAGCTCACCAATTACAGGGAGCAATCAGCCCCAGCATTTT.

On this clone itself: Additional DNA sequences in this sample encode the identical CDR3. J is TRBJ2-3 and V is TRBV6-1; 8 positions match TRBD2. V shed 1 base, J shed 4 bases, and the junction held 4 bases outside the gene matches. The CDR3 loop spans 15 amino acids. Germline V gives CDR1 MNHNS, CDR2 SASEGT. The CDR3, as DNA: TGTGCCAGCAGTGAAGTCAGCGGGGGAGCAGATACGCAGTATTTT. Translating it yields CASSEVSGGADTQYF.

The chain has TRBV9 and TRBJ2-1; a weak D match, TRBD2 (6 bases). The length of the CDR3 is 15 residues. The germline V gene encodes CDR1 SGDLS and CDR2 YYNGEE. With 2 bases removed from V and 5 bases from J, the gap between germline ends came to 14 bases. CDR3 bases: TGTGCCAGCAGCGTCGGGAGTTCCCGTAACAATGAGCAGTTCTTC. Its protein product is CASSVGSSRNNEQFF.

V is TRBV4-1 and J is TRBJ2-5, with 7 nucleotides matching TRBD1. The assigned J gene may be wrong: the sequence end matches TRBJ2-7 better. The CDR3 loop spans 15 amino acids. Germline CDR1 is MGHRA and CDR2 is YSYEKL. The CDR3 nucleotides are TGCGCCAGCAGCCAAGTTACAGGGGAGATCTCCGAGCAGTACTTC. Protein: CASSQVTGEISEQYF.

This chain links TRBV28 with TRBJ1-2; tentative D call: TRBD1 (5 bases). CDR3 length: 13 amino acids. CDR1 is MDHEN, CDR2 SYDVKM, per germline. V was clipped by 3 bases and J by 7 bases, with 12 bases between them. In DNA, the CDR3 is TGTGCCAGCAGTTTGAGCAGGGTCGGTGGCTACACCTTC. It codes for CASSLSRVGGYTF.

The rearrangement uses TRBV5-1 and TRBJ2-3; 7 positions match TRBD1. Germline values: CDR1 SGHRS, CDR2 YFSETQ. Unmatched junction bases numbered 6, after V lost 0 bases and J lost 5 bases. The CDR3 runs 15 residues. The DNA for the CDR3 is TGCGCCAGCAGCTTGGGCGACAGGGATGTAGATACGCAGTATTTT. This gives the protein CASSLGDRDVDTQYF.

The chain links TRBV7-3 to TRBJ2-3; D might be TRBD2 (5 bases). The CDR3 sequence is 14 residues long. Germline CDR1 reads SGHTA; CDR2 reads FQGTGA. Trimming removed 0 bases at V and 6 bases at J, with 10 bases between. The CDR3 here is CASSLTTGMDTQYF. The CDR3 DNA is TGTGCCAGCAGCTTAACGACCGGGATGGATACGCAGTATTTT.